Each of the 26 T cell receptor beta chains below was sequenced from the same sample in a study of T cells in localized non-small cell lung cancer. Sequencing was performed with immunoSEQ multiplex PCR; in TCRdb, only in-frame clones are kept and a portion is missing. Of about 1,400 clones in the sample, 36% were seen once. Sequencing used normal lung tissue next to the tumor, obtained before any cancer treatment. The receptors were sampled from a woman aged 40-69 years with stage I squamous cell lung carcinoma.

The table lists this clone with a count of one. This chain connects TRBV19 to TRBJ1-5, with D possibly TRBD1 on 5 matching bases. Germline CDR1 and CDR2: LNHDA and SQIVND (reference sequence). CDR3 size: 13 residues. V was cut by 5 bases and J by 5 bases, with 10 bases left in between. DNA for the CDR3: TGTGCCAGTAGTCAGGGACGCGATCAGCCCCAGCATTTT. Residues: CASSQGRDQPQHF.

This clone occurred a few times. The chain joins TRBV6-8 to TRBJ2-2, with D tentatively TRBD2 (7 bases). Trimming left V 11 bases short and J 7 bases short, with 14 bases between. The CDR3 sequence is 12 residues long. The germline CDR1 and CDR2 sequences are MNHGY and SAAAGT. In nucleotides, the CDR3 is TGTGCCGTCGGGGGGCCGAGCGGGGAGCTGTTTTTT. Amino acid sequence: CAVGGPSGELFF.

The chain couples TRBV15 to TRBJ2-5, with a tentative D call TRBD1 (6 bases). With 4 bases removed from V and 1 base from J, the gap between germline ends came to 13 bases. The CDR3 length is 15 residues. Looked up from germline, CDR1 is LNHNV and CDR2 is YYDKDF (reference sequence). The CDR3 loop is CATSTGGSLQETQYF. The DNA of the CDR3 is TGTGCCACCAGCACTGGGGGCAGTCTCCAAGAGACCCAGTACTTC.

This clone was seen only a few times. V gene TRBV6-8 combines with J gene TRBJ2-1, with 10 nucleotides matching TRBD2. V gave up 5 bases and J gave up 2 bases; unmatched junction bases: 6. The CDR3 spans 16 residues. Germline V gives CDR1 MNHGY, CDR2 SAAAGT. The CDR3 bases are TGTGCCAGCAGTAAACCGAGCGGGGGGGCCTACAATGAGCAGTTCTTC. Protein sequence: CASSKPSGGAYNEQFF.

This chain joins TRBV25-1 and TRBJ1-4; no clear D. Looked up from germline, CDR1 is MGHDK and CDR2 is SYGVNS. V lost 1 base and J 3 bases, leaving 15 bases between the germline ends. The CDR3 has 17 amino acids. CDR3 sequence (DNA): TGTGCCAGCAGTGAATTTAGTAGAGGGAGCCCTAATGAAAAACTGTTTTTT. Its translation is CASSEFSRGSPNEKLFF.

By sample fraction, this clone is medium-sized. The genes are TRBV6-8 and TRBJ1-2, with 10 bases matching TRBD1. The CDR3 extends over 18 amino acids. The J segment lost 5 bases and the V segment lost 4 bases, leaving 16 bases of the junction unmatched. The germline CDR1 and CDR2 sequences are MNHGY and SAAAGT. DNA for the CDR3: TGTGCCAGCAGTTTTGCCGGGACAGGGGTACTCTGGCAATATGGCTACACCTTC. Its translation is CASSFAGTGVLWQYGYTF.

The chain joins TRBV6-8 to TRBJ1-3; D gene unclear. This CDR3 has 15 amino acids. Trimming took 6 bases from V and 0 from J, leaving 12 bases between them. CDR1 and CDR2 (germline): MNHGY, SAAAGT. CDR3 sequence: CASSAGRTSGNTIYF. DNA for the CDR3: TGTGCCAGCAGCGCTGGACGAACCTCTGGAAACACCATATATTTT.

The gene calls are TRBV19 and TRBJ1-4; D is unresolved. Germline CDR1 is LNHDA and CDR2 is SQIVND (reference sequence). The CDR3 loop spans 14 amino acids. V was trimmed by 3 bases and J by 5 bases, leaving 10 bases between them. CDR3 sequence: CASSIGRQNEKLFF. The CDR3 DNA reads TGTGCCAGTAGTATTGGGAGGCAAAATGAAAAACTGTTTTTT. Full variable domain (missing parts from reference TRBV19 and TRBJ1-4): DGGITQSPKYLFRKEGQNVTLSCEQNLNHDAMYWYRQDPGQGLRLIYYSQIVNDFQKGDIAEGYSVSREKKESFPLTVTSAQKNPTAFYLCASSIGRQNEKLFFGSGTQLSVL.

V gene TRBV6-8 combines with J gene TRBJ1-5; D not certain. The CDR3 length is 15 residues. V dropped 5 bases and J dropped 1 base, with 12 bases sitting between them. Germline V gene lookup returns CDR1 MNHGY and CDR2 SAAAGT. The DNA of the CDR3 is TGTGCCAGCAGTGGTTCGGGTGCGAGCAATCAGCCCCAGCATTTT. Translating gives CASSGSGASNQPQHF.

This clone counts as medium-sized (0.01 to 0.1%). V is TRBV7-5 and J is TRBJ1-5. TRBV7-5 has pseudogene status. CDR3 length: 14 residues. CDR3 residues: CASRPGVGNQPQHF. CDR3 coding DNA: TGTGCCAGCAGACCGGGGGTAGGCAATCAGCCCCAGCATTTT.

This rearrangement joins TRBV11-3 to TRBJ2-5; no clear D gene. This CDR3 has 16 amino acids. Trimming shortened V by 3 bases and J by 1 base, and 15 bases separated the two germline ends. Germline loops: CDR1 SGHNT, CDR2 YENEEA. CDR3 residues: CASSLGIEASQETQYF. CDR3 nucleotides: TGTGCCAGCAGCTTGGGAATCGAAGCATCCCAAGAGACCCAGTACTTC.

The chain recombines TRBV29-1 with TRBJ1-2; D might be TRBD1 (5 bases). CDR1 and CDR2 (germline): SQVTM, ANQGSEA. The CDR3 is made up of 14 amino acids. V was cut by 4 bases and J by 5 bases, with 17 bases left in between. CDR3 nucleotides: TGCAGCGTTGCGGCCGGGGCGAAGAGGTATGGCTACACCTTC. The encoded protein is CSVAAGAKRYGYTF.

This chain joins TRBV19 and TRBJ2-3, with 10 bases identical to TRBD2. The V and J ends lost 7 bases and 4 bases, in that order; junction bases with no gene match: 2. The germline gives CDR1 LNHDA, CDR2 SQIVND (reference sequence). The CDR3 extends over 13 amino acids. This chain's CDR3 is CASNLAGADTQYF. DNA for the CDR3: TGTGCCAGTAATCTAGCGGGGGCAGATACGCAGTATTTT.

This chain uses TRBV30 with TRBJ1-2; 7 nucleotides match TRBD1. The CDR3 has 13 residues. Germline V gene data show CDR1 as GTSNPN and CDR2 as SVGIG (reference sequence). The J segment lost 5 bases and the V segment lost 3 bases, leaving 6 bases of the junction unmatched. The CDR3 region has the DNA TGTGCCTGGAGAGGGGGACAGCCGTATGGCTACACCTTC. This gives the protein CAWRGGQPYGYTF.

On this clone: Mismatch with germline at one junction end may stem from a read error. The chain has TRBV11-3 and TRBJ1-1; 9 bases are a match to TRBD1. This CDR3 spans 15 amino acids. CDR1 and CDR2 from the germline V gene are SGHNT and YENEEA. In nucleotides, the CDR3 is TGTGCCAGCAACCGGCGTGGGACAGGGAAAACGAAGTGGGTCTTT. This gives the protein CASNRRGTGKTKWVF.

In its sample, this clone was seen a few times. CDR3 DNA sequence: TGTGCCAGCAGCGTCCCTCTCGGGATCGCGAACACCGGGGAGCTGTTTTTT. Its translation is CASSVPLGIANTGELFF. The V and J genes are TRBV9 and TRBJ2-2; TRBD2 is a possible D gene (5 bases). The CDR3 has 17 amino acids. Germline CDR1 reads SGDLS; CDR2 reads YYNGEE. V lost 2 bases, J lost 0 bases, and 14 bases lay in between.

This clone was seen a handful of times. V is TRBV4-1 and J is TRBJ1-1, with 11 bases lining up with TRBD1. The CDR3 covers 15 residues. V was pared by 2 bases and J by 7 bases, with 6 bases of the junction left unmatched. Germline CDR1 is MGHRA and CDR2 is YSYEKL. The DNA for the CDR3 is TGCGCCAGCAGCCAAACCCCGGGACAGGGGGATGAAGCTTTCTTT. This sequence encodes CASSQTPGQGDEAFF.

V and J are TRBV6-8 and TRBJ1-2; TRBD1 matches at 7 bases. The CDR3 spans 14 residues. Germline CDR1 and CDR2: MNHGY and SAAAGT. With 10 bases clipped from V and 4 bases from J, the junction kept 12 bases outside the gene matches. CDR3: CATLLDRFPYGYTF. The DNA of the CDR3 is TGTGCCACCCTATTGGACAGGTTTCCCTATGGCTACACCTTC.

By sample fraction, this clone is medium-sized. This sequence joins TRBV11-3 and TRBJ2-1; 14 positions agree with TRBD2. CDR1 SGHNT and CDR2 YENEEA come from the germline V gene. The CDR3 totals 15 residues. V dropped 6 bases and J dropped 7; count of bases not matched to a gene: 5. In nucleotides, the CDR3 is TGTGCCAGCAGACCAAGGACTAGCGGGGGGAATGAGCAGTTCTTC. This translates into CASRPRTSGGNEQFF.

V and J are TRBV1 and TRBJ2-3; TRBD2 is taken as the D call from the table, unchecked against the DNA. TRBV1 is tagged as a pseudogene. This CDR3 contains 20 residues. DNA for the CDR3: TGCGCCAGCAGCCACCCAAGAGAAGTGACTAGCGGGGGTAGCACAGATACGCAGTATTTT. This codes for CASSHPREVTSGGSTDTQYF.

The rearrangement joins TRBV30 to TRBJ2-7; D is perhaps TRBD1 (6 bases). V was pared by 3 bases and J by 8 bases, with 11 bases between. CDR1 is GTSNPN and CDR2 is SVGIG in the germline V gene (reference sequence). The CDR3 is 11 residues long. Here the CDR3 reads CAWSHRDKQYF. The DNA for the CDR3 is TGTGCCTGGAGCCACAGGGACAAGCAGTACTTC.

This clone was seen more than once but under ten times. The chain joins TRBV30 to TRBJ1-1; no clear D. Germline V gene data show CDR1 as GTSNPN and CDR2 as SVGIG (reference sequence). The CDR3 covers 16 residues. V was pared by 1 base and J by 1 base, with 16 bases between. The CDR3 DNA follows: TGTGCCTGGAGTGGGAGTAGTTGGGGATCGAACACTGAAGCTTTCTTT. It encodes CAWSGSSWGSNTEAFF.

V is TRBV9 and J is TRBJ2-5; D is possibly TRBD1 (6 bases). Trimming removed 4 bases from V and 5 bases from J, with 12 bases in between. Per germline, CDR1 SGDLS and CDR2 YYNGEE. CDR3 size: 13 residues. The CDR3 here is CASSPTGWETQYF. CDR3 in DNA: TGTGCCAGCAGCCCTACAGGGTGGGAGACCCAGTACTTC.

This chain joins TRBV11-3 and TRBJ1-4; TRBD1 is a possible D gene (5 bases). The V gene's germline CDR1 is SGHNT and CDR2 YENEEA. V was clipped by 1 base and J by 6 bases, with 9 bases between them. The CDR3 contains 14 residues. CDR3 DNA: TGTGCCAGCAGCTTAGGTCGGGGGTATGAAAAACTGTTTTTT. Amino acids: CASSLGRGYEKLFF.

The rearrangement joins TRBV19 to TRBJ1-1; D is possibly TRBD1 (5 bases). The CDR3 is 13 amino acids. Germline CDR1 reads LNHDA; CDR2 reads SQIVND (reference sequence). V was pared by 7 bases and J by 6 bases, with 15 bases between. CDR3 residues: CASTPGGSAEAFF. The CDR3 nucleotides read TGTGCCAGTACTCCCGGGGGATCGGCTGAAGCTTTCTTT.

The chain is built from TRBV30 and TRBJ1-1; D not certain. The germline V gene has CDR1 GTSNPN and CDR2 SVGIG (reference sequence). Trimming cost V 2 bases and J 0 bases, with 7 bases left between them. The CDR3 extends over 13 amino acids. The CDR3 sequence is CAWSHQVNTEAFF. CDR3 coding DNA: TGTGCCTGGAGTCATCAGGTGAACACTGAAGCTTTCTTT.